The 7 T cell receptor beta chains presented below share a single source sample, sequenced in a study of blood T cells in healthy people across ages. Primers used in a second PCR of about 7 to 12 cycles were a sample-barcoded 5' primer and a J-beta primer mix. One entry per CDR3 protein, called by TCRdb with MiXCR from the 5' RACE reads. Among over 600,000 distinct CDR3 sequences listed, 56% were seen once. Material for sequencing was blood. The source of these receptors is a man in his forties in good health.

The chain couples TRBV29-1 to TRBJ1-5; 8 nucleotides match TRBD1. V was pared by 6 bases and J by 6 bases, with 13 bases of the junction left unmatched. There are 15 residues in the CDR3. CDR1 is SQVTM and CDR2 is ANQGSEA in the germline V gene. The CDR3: CSVGIQGARGQPQHF. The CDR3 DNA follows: TGCAGCGTGGGAATCCAGGGGGCGCGCGGTCAGCCCCAGCATTTT.

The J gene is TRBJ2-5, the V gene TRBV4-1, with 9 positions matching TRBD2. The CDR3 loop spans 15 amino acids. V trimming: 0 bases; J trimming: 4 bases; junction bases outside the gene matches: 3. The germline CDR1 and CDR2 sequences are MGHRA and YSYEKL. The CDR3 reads CASSQDRGRGETQYF. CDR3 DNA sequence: TGCGCCAGCAGCCAAGATCGCGGGAGGGGAGAGACCCAGTACTTC.

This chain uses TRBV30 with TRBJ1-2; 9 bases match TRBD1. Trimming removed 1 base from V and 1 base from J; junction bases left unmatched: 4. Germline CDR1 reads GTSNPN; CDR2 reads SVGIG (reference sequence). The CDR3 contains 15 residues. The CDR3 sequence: CAWSAGTGNNYGYTF. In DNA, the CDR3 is TGTGCCTGGAGTGCTGGGACAGGGAATAACTATGGCTACACCTTC.

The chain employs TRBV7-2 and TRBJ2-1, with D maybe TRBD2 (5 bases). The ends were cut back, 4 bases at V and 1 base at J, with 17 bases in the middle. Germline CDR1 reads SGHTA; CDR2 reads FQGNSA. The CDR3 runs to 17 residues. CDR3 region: CASSSDSTTGSYNEQFF. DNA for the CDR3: TGTGCCAGCAGCTCAGACTCCACAACGGGGTCCTACAATGAGCAGTTCTTC. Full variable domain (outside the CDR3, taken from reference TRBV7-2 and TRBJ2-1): GAGVSQSPSNKVTEKGKDVELRCDPISGHTALYWYRQSLGQGLEFLIYFQGNSAPDKSGLPSDRFSAERTGGSVSTLTIQRTQQEDSAVYLCASSSDSTTGSYNEQFFGPGTRLTVL.

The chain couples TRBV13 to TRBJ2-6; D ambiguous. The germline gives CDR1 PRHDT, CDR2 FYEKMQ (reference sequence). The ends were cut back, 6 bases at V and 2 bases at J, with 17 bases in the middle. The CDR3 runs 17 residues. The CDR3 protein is CASSVRSSWAGANVLTF. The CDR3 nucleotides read TGTGCCAGCAGTGTGAGGTCCTCGTGGGCTGGGGCCAACGTCCTGACTTTC.

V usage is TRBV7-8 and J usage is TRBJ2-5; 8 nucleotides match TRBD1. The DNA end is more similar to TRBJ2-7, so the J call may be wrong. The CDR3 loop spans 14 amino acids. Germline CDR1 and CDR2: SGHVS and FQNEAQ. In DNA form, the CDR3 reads TGTGCCAGCAGCGTTGGGGACAGGAACTACGAGCAGTACTTC. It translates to CASSVGDRNYEQYF.

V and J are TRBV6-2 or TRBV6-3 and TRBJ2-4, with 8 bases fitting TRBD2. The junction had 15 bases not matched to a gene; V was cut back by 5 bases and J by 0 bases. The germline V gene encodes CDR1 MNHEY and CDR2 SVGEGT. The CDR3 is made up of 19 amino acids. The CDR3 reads CASSTWTSSFTVAKNIQYF. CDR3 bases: TGTGCCAGCAGTACATGGACTAGCTCCTTTACGGTAGCCAAAAACATTCAGTACTTC.